These 20 T cell receptor beta chains were all obtained from the same sample, sequenced in a study of identical twins. Each CDR3 protein is one row after TCRdb ran MiXCR on the 5' RACE reads. This table has 600,000 to 850,000 distinct CDR3 sequences, around a sixth appearing once. This sample also appeared in a second study, on T cells expressing NK-cell markers.

Sequencing input: PBMCs. The receptors originated from a woman aged 18-29 years in good health.

This clonotype showed up just a few times. This chain uses TRBV15 with TRBJ2-7, with D perhaps being TRBD1 or TRBD2 (5 bases each). The germline V and J ends were trimmed by 1 base and 1 base, with 17 bases remaining between them. CDR3 length: 17 residues. Germline V lookup: CDR1 LNHNV, CDR2 YYDKDF (reference sequence). This CDR3 reads CATSRGPGRIFSYEQYF. The CDR3 DNA reads TGTGCCACCAGCAGAGGCCCAGGGAGAATCTTTTCCTACGAGCAGTACTTC.

The rearrangement joins TRBV5-5 to TRBJ2-4, with D unclear. The CDR3 runs to 14 residues. The ends were cut back, 4 bases at V and 2 bases at J, with 10 bases in the middle. Germline CDR1 reads SGHKS; CDR2 reads YYEKEE (reference sequence). The CDR3 coding sequence is TGTGCCAGCAGCGCAATAGGGTCCAAAAACATTCAGTACTTC. Residues: CASSAIGSKNIQYF. The whole variable domain, filled in from reference TRBV5-5 and TRBJ2-4, reads DAGVTQSPTHLIKTRGQQVTLRCSPISGHKSVSWYQQVLGQGPQFIFQYYEKEERGRGNFPDRFSARQFPNYSSELNVNALLLGDSALYLCASSAIGSKNIQYFGAGTRLSVL.

V usage is TRBV5-1 and J usage is TRBJ2-2; no clear D gene. The germline gives CDR1 SGHRS, CDR2 YFSETQ. V was shortened by 2 bases and J by 5 bases, with 7 bases between the two germline ends. The CDR3 has 13 residues. Here the CDR3 DNA reads TGCGCCAGCAGCTTTGTTATAACCGGGGAGCTGTTTTTT. It translates to CASSFVITGELFF.

The chain links TRBV29-1 to TRBJ2-5; D is unclear. Germline V gene sequence: CDR1 SQVTM, CDR2 ANQGSEA. V lost 7 bases, J lost 4 bases, and 19 bases lay in between. This CDR3 comprises 14 residues. This CDR3 reads CSAVWLPSRETQYF. CDR3 sequence (DNA): TGCAGCGCAGTATGGCTACCAAGTAGAGAGACCCAGTACTTC.

V is TRBV2 and J is TRBJ2-1; D gene uncertain. Trimming took off 1 base at V and 5 bases at J, with 9 bases between the two ends. Germline CDR1 is SNHLY and CDR2 is FYNNEI. The CDR3 totals 14 residues. In nucleotides, the CDR3 is TGTGCCAGCAGTGAAGGGCTAGACCACAATGAGCAGTTCTTC. Translated, it gives CASSEGLDHNEQFF.

The chain combines TRBV11-2 with TRBJ2-5; TRBD2 aligns across 13 bases. The CDR3 covers 15 residues. V lost 4 bases and J lost 7; bases outside the gene matches: 6. The germline V gene encodes CDR1 SGHAT and CDR2 FQNNGV. The CDR3 DNA is TGTGCCAGCAGCTCCCGTCGGACTAGCGGGGGGACCCAGTACTTC. Amino acids: CASSSRRTSGGTQYF.

This chain joins TRBV7-9 and TRBJ2-7; 8 bases are a match to TRBD1. Per the germline V gene, CDR1 is SEHNR and CDR2 is FQNEAQ (reference sequence). The CDR3 is made up of 15 amino acids. J was trimmed by 0 bases and V by 2 bases; bases with no gene match: 3. The CDR3 bases are TGTGCCAGCAGCTTACCCGGACAGGGCTCCTACGAGCAGTACTTC. This gives the protein CASSLPGQGSYEQYF.

This clonotype has a handful of counts. The J gene is TRBJ2-1, the V gene TRBV5-1; 8 bases map to TRBD2. This CDR3 is built from 17 residues. V shed 2 bases and J 2 bases; nucleotides not matched to a gene: 9. CDR1 and CDR2 (germline): SGHRS, YFSETQ. The CDR3 DNA is TGCGCCAGCAGCTTTGGGTCGGGACTAGGGGCCTACAATGAGCAGTTCTTC. Amino acid sequence: CASSFGSGLGAYNEQFF.

V is TRBV10-3 and J is TRBJ2-3; the match to TRBD2 covers 10 bases. CDR1 is ENHRY, CDR2 SYGVKD, per germline. V trimming: 3 bases; J trimming: 1 base; junction bases outside the gene matches: 4. The CDR3 sequence is 16 residues long. CDR3 in amino acids: CAISDQGTSGTDTQYF. In DNA, the CDR3 is TGTGCCATCAGTGATCAGGGGACTAGCGGCACAGATACGCAGTATTTT.

In the case of this clonotype: This may come from a read error, since a much larger clone is one base off. The genes are TRBV29-1 and TRBJ2-1; D uncertain. Trimming removed 5 bases at V and 5 bases at J, with 7 bases between. This CDR3 is built from 11 residues. From germline, CDR1 is SQVTM and CDR2 ANQGSEA. The CDR3 DNA reads TGCAGCGTTTCCCGAGACAATGAGCAGTTCTTC. Translated: CSVSRDNEQFF.

This clonotype showed up just a few times. This chain joins TRBV6-1 and TRBJ2-5, with D unresolved. The CDR3 consists of 13 residues. The V and J ends lost 4 bases and 5 bases respectively, with 11 bases between them. Germline lookup yields CDR1 MNHNS and CDR2 SASEGT. CDR3 sequence reads: CASSAQTFETQYF. CDR3 bases: TGTGCCAGCAGTGCACAGACCTTTGAGACCCAGTACTTC.

The V and J genes are TRBV29-1 and TRBJ1-1, with 8 bases that match TRBD1. Per the germline V gene, CDR1 is SQVTM and CDR2 is ANQGSEA. This CDR3 contains 13 residues. After removal of 6 bases from V and 4 bases from J, the junction contained 7 bases not matched to a gene. This chain's CDR3 is CSVDPQGATEAFF. CDR3 in DNA: TGCAGCGTGGATCCTCAGGGGGCCACTGAAGCTTTCTTT.

V and J are TRBV9 and TRBJ2-7; 12 positions agree with TRBD1. J gave up 2 bases and V 4 bases, and 7 bases lay outside the gene matches. CDR1 is SGDLS, CDR2 YYNGEE, per germline. This CDR3 spans 16 amino acids. Here the CDR3 DNA reads TGTGCCAGCAGCCATAGCCGGGACAGGGGGCCCTACGAGCAGTACTTC. Translation: CASSHSRDRGPYEQYF.

This clonotype was recorded many times. The V and J genes are TRBV12-3 or TRBV12-4 and TRBJ1-5, with D unclear. The CDR3 is made up of 14 amino acids. The V and J ends lost 3 bases and 3 bases respectively, with 9 bases between them. The CDR3 here is CASSFQDPNQPQHF. The CDR3 DNA sequence: TGTGCCAGCAGTTTTCAAGACCCCAATCAGCCCCAGCATTTT.

This clonotype was counted a few times. V usage is TRBV20-1 and J usage is TRBJ2-7; D not certain. The CDR3 loop spans 12 amino acids. The germline CDR1 and CDR2 sequences are DFQATT and SNEGSKA (reference sequence). Trimming removed 5 bases from V and 2 bases from J, with 10 bases in between. CDR3 amino acids: CSALFGAYEQYF. The CDR3 DNA sequence: TGCAGTGCTCTCTTTGGCGCCTACGAGCAGTACTTC.

The V gene is TRBV20-1, the J gene TRBJ2-1, with no clear D. The germline gives CDR1 DFQATT, CDR2 SNEGSKA (reference sequence). The CDR3 is 13 amino acids. V dropped 3 bases and J dropped 4 bases, with 10 bases sitting between them. The CDR3 bases are TGCAGTGCTAGTTTGATGGATTACAATGAGCAGTTCTTC. Translating it yields CSASLMDYNEQFF.

This chain connects TRBV12-3 or TRBV12-4 to TRBJ2-3, with a weak D call TRBD1 (7 bases). Trimming removed 8 bases from V and 5 bases from J, with 17 bases in between. The CDR3 length is 14 residues. This chain's CDR3 is CASGIRGVGDTQYF. For the CDR3, the DNA is TGTGCCAGCGGCATCAGGGGGGTTGGAGATACGCAGTATTTT.

This clonotype has more than one count but fewer than ten. CDR3 DNA: TGTGCCAGTAGTAGTAGCGGGGGATCTCCCTTTCAAGAGACCCAGTACTTC. This sequence encodes CASSSSGGSPFQETQYF. This sequence joins TRBV19 and TRBJ2-5; TRBD2 matches 9 bases. Trimming took 4 bases from V and 2 from J; bases not matched to a gene: 11. CDR1 is LNHDA and CDR2 is SQIVND in the germline V gene (reference sequence). CDR3 size: 17 residues.

Only a few counts were recorded for this clonotype. The J gene is TRBJ2-5, the V gene TRBV20-1; 7 positions agree with TRBD2. CDR1 and CDR2 from the germline V gene are DFQATT and SNEGSKA (reference sequence). V shed 3 bases, J shed 9 bases, and the junction held 10 bases outside the gene matches. CDR3 length: 13 residues. The CDR3 DNA follows: TGCAGTGCTAGCGGGACTACCGATGGGGCCCAGTACTTC. Its protein is CSASGTTDGAQYF.

This chain joins TRBV20-1 and TRBJ1-4; TRBD1 aligns across 7 bases. The length of the CDR3 is 13 residues. Germline trimming cut 1 base from V and 7 bases from J; bases unmatched to any gene: 3. The V gene's germline CDR1 is DFQATT and CDR2 SNEGSKA (reference sequence). Written as DNA, the CDR3 is TGCAGTGCTAGAGCAAGACAGGGTGAAAAACTGTTTTTT. This translates into CSARARQGEKLFF.